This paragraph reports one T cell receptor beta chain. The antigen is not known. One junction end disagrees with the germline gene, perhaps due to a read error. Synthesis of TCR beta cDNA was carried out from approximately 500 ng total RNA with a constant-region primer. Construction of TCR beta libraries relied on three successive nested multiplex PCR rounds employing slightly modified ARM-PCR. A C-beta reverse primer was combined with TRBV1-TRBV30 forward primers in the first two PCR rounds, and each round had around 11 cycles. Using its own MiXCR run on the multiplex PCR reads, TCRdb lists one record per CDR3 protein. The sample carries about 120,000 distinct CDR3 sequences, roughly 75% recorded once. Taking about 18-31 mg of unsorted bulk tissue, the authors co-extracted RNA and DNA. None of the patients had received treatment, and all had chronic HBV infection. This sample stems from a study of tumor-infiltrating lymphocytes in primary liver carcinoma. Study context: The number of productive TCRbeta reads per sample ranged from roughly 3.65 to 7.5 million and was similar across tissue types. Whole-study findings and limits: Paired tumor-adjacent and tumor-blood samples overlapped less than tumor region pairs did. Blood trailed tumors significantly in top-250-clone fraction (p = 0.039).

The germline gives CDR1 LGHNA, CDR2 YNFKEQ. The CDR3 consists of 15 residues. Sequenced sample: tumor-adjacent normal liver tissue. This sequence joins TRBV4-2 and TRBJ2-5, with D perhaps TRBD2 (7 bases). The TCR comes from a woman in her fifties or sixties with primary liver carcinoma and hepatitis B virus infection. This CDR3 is CAISQPGGGKETQYF. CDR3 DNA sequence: TGTGCCATCAGCCAACCAGGCGGGGGCAAAGAGACCCAGTACTTC.